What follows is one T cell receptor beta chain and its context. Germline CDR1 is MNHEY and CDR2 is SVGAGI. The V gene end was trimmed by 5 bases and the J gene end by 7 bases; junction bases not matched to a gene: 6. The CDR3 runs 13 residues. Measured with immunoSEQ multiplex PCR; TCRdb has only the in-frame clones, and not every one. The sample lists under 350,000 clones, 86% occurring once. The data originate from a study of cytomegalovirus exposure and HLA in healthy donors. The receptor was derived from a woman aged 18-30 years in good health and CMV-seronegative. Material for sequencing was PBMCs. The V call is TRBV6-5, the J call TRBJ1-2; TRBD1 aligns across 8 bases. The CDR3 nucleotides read TGTGCCAGCAGTCCGACAGGGGCCTTTGGCTACACCTTC. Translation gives CASSPTGAFGYTF.